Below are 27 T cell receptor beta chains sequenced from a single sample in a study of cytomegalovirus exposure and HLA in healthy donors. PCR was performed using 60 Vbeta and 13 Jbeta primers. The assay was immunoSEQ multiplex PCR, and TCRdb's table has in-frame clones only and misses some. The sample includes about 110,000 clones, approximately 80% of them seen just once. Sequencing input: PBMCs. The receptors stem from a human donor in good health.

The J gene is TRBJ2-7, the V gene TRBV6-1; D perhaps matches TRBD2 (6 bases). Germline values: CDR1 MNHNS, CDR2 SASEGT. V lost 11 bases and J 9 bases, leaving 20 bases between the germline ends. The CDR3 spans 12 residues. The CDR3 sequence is CAVQAAGTGQYF. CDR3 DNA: TGTGCCGTTCAGGCGGCGGGGACCGGGCAGTACTTC.

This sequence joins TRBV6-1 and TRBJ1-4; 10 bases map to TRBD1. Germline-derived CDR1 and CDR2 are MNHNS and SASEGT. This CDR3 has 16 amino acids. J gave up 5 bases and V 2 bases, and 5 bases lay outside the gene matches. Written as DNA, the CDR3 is TGTGCCAGCAGTGAAAAGTCGGGACAGGGGAATGAAAAACTGTTTTTT. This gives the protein CASSEKSGQGNEKLFF.

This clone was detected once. The CDR3 protein is CASSPGQYKKTQYF. CDR3 bases: TGTGCCAGCAGCCCCGGACAGTACAAGAAGACCCAGTACTTC. The chain uses TRBV5-6 and TRBJ2-5; possible D gene TRBD1, 6 bases. V lost 4 bases to trimming and J lost 6 bases, with 16 bases between them. Germline V gives CDR1 SGHDT, CDR2 YYEEEE. The CDR3 totals 14 residues.

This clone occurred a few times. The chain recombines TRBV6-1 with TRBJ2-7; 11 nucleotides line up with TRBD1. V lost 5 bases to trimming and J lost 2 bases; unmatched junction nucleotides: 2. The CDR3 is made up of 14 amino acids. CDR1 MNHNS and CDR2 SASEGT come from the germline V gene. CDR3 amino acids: CASSLGQGAYEQYF. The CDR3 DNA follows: TGTGCCAGCAGTCTGGGACAGGGGGCCTACGAGCAGTACTTC.

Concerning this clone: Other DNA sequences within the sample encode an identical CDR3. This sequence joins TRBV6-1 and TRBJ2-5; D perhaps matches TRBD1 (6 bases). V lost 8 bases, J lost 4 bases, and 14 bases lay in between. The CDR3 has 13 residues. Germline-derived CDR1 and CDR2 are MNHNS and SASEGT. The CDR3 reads CASPGRGGETQYF. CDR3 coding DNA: TGTGCCAGCCCGGGGAGAGGGGGAGAGACCCAGTACTTC.

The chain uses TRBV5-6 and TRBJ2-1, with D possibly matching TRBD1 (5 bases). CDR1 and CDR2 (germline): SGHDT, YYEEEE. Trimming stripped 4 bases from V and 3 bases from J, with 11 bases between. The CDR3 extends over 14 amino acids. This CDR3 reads CASSLQGLYNEQFF. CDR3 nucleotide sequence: TGTGCCAGCAGCCTCCAGGGCCTCTACAATGAGCAGTTCTTC.

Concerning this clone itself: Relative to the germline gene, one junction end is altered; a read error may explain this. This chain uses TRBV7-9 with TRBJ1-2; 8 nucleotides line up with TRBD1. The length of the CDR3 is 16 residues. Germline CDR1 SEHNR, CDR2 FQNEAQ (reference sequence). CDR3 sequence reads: CSSSLFETGDGYGYTF. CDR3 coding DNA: TGTTCCAGCAGCCTCTTCGAGACAGGGGACGGGTATGGCTACACCTTC.

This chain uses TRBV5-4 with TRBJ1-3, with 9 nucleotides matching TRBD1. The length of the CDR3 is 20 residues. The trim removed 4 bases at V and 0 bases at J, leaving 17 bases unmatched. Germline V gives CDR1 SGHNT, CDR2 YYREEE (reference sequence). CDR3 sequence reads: CASSRPAGQGTLNSGNTIYF. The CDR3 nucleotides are TGTGCCAGCAGCAGACCTGCCGGACAGGGGACTTTAAACTCTGGAAACACCATATATTTT. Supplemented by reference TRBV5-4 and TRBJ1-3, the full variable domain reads ETGVTQSPTHLIKTRGQQVTLRCSSQSGHNTVSWYQQALGQGPQFIFQYYREEENGRGNFPPRFSGLQFPNYSSELNVNALELDDSALYLCASSRPAGQGTLNSGNTIYFGEGSWLTVV.

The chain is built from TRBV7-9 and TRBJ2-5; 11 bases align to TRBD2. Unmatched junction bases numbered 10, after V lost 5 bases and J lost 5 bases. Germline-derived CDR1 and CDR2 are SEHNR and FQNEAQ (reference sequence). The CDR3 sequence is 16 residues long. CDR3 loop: CASSPGVAGGPETQYF. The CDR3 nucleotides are TGTGCCAGCAGCCCCGGCGTAGCGGGAGGGCCGGAGACCCAGTACTTC.

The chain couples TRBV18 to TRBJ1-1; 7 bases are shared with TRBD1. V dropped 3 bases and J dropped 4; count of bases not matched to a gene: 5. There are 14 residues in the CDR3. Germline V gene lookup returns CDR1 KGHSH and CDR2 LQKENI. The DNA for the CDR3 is TGTGCCAGCTCACCTCAAGGGACAGCCACTGAAGCTTTCTTT. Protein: CASSPQGTATEAFF.

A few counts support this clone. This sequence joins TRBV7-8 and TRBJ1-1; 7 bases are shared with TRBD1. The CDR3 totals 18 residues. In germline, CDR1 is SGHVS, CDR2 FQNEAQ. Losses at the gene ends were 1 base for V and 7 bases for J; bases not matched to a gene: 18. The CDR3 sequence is CASSLVSSGQAVWSEAFF. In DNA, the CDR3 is TGTGCCAGCAGCTTAGTTTCCAGCGGACAGGCGGTTTGGAGTGAAGCTTTCTTT.

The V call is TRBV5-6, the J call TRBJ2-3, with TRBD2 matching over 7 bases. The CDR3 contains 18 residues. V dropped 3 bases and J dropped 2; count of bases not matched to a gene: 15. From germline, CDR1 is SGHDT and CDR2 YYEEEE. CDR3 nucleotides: TGTGCCAGCAGCTCACCCATGGGAGGGCTTACTTCCACAGATACGCAGTATTTT. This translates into CASSSPMGGLTSTDTQYF.

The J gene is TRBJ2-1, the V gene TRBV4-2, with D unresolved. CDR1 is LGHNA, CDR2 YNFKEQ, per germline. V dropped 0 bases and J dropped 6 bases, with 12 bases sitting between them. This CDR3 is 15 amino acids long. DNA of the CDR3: TGTGCCAGCAGCCAAGATCCTTTGTCTAGCAATGAGCAGTTCTTC. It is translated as CASSQDPLSSNEQFF.

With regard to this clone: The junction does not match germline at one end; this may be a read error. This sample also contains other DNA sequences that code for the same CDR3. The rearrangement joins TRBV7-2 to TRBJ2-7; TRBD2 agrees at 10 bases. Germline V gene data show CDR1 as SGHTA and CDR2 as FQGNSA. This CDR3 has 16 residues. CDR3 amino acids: CASNLEVLAGTYEQYF. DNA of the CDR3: TGTGCCAGCAACTTAGAGGTACTAGCGGGAACCTACGAGCAGTACTTC.

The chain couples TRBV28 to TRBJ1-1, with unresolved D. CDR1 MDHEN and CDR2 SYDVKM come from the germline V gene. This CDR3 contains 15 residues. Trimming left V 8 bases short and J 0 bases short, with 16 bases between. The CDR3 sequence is CASVYSYLMNTEAFF. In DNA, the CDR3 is TGTGCCAGCGTTTACAGTTACCTCATGAACACTGAAGCTTTCTTT.

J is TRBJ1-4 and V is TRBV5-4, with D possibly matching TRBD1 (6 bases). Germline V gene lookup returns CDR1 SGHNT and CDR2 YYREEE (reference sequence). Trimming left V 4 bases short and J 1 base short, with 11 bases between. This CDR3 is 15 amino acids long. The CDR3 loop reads CASSPEGGTNEKLFF. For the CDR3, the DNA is TGTGCCAGCAGCCCAGAAGGGGGAACTAATGAAAAACTGTTTTTT. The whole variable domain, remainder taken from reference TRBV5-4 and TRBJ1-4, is ETGVTQSPTHLIKTRGQQVTLRCSSQSGHNTVSWYQQALGQGPQFIFQYYREEENGRGNFPPRFSGLQFPNYSSELNVNALELDDSALYLCASSPEGGTNEKLFFGSGTQLSVL.

The CDR3 spells CASSLPRIGRRSSYNEQFF. The DNA of the CDR3 is TGCGCCAGCAGCCTCCCCCGTATCGGCCGGAGGAGCTCCTACAATGAGCAGTTCTTC. The genes are TRBV5-1 and TRBJ2-1; D is possibly TRBD2 (5 bases). CDR1 is SGHRS and CDR2 is YFSETQ in the germline V gene. V was clipped by 4 bases and J by 0 bases, with 23 bases between them. The CDR3 has 19 amino acids.

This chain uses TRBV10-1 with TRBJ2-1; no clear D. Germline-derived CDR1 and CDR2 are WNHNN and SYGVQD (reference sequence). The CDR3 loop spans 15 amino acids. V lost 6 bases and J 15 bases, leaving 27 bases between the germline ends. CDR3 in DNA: TGCGCCAGCAGCGCTAAACCCGATGATGATGTTCTGTCGTTCTTC. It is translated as CASSAKPDDDVLSFF.

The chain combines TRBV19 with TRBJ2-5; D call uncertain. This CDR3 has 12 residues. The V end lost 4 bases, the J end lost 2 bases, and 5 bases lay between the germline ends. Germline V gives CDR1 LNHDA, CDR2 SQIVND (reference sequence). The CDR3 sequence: CASSTQQETQYF. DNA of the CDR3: TGTGCCAGTAGTACCCAACAAGAGACCCAGTACTTC.

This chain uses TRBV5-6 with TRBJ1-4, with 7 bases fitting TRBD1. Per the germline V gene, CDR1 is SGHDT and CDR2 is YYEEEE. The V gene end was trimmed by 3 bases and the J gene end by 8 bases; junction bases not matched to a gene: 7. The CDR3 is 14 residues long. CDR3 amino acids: CASSYRGLGEKLFF. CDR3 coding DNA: TGTGCCAGCAGCTACAGGGGATTGGGGGAAAAACTGTTTTTT.

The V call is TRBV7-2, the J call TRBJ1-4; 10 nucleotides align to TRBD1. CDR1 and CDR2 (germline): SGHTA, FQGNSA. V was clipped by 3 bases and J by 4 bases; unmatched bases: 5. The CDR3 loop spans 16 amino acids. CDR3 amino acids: CASSFGDRGVNEKLFF. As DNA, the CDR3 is TGTGCCAGCAGCTTTGGGGACAGGGGCGTTAATGAAAAACTGTTTTTT.

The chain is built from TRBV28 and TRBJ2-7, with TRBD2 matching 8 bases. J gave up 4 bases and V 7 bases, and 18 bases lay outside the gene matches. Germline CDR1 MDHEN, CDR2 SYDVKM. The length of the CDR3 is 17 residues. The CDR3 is CASTTRGGASFRYEQYF. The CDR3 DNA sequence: TGTGCCAGCACCACCCGGGGGGGCGCGTCTTTTAGGTACGAGCAGTACTTC. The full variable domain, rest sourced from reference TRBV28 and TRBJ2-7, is DVKVTQSSRYLVKRTGEKVFLECVQDMDHENMFWYRQDPGLGLRLIYFSYDVKMKEKGDIPEGYSVSREKKERFSLILESASTNQTSMYLCASTTRGGASFRYEQYFGPGTRLTVT.

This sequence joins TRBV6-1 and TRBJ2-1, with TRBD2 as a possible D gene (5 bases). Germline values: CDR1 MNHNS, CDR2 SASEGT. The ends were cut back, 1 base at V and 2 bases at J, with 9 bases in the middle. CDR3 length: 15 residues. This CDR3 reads CASSEVASPYNEQFF. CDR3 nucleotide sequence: TGTGCCAGCAGTGAAGTCGCTAGCCCCTACAATGAGCAGTTCTTC.

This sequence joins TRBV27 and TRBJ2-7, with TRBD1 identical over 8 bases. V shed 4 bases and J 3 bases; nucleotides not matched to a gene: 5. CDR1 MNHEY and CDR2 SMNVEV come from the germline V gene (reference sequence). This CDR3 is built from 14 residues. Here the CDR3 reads CASSSRTGNYEQYF. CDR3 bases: TGTGCCAGCAGTTCGAGGACAGGGAACTACGAGCAGTACTTC.

In nucleotides, the CDR3 is TGTGCCAGCCAAGTCGCTAGCGGGAGCTCCTACGAGCAGTACTTC. Encoded protein: CASQVASGSSYEQYF. V and J are TRBV6-1 and TRBJ2-7, with 10 positions matching TRBD2. Losses at the gene ends were 8 bases for V and 0 bases for J; bases not matched to a gene: 7. Germline CDR1 reads MNHNS; CDR2 reads SASEGT. The CDR3 has 15 residues.

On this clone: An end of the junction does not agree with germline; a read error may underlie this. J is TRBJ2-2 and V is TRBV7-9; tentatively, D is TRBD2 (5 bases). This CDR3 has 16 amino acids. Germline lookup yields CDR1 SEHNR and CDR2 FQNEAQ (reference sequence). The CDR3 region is CSSSPHRTANTGELFF. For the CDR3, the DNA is TGTTCCAGCAGCCCCCATCGGACTGCGAACACCGGGGAGCTGTTTTTT.

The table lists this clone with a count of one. For the CDR3, the DNA is TGTGCCAGCAGTTCCGGGGGAGGGAGCTGGTGGGATACGCAGTATTTT. It yields the protein CASSSGGGSWWDTQYF. The chain couples TRBV27 to TRBJ2-3; 7 bases match TRBD2. The CDR3 has 16 residues. The J segment lost 6 bases and the V segment lost 4 bases, leaving 13 bases of the junction unmatched. CDR1 is MNHEY, CDR2 SMNVEV, per germline (reference sequence).